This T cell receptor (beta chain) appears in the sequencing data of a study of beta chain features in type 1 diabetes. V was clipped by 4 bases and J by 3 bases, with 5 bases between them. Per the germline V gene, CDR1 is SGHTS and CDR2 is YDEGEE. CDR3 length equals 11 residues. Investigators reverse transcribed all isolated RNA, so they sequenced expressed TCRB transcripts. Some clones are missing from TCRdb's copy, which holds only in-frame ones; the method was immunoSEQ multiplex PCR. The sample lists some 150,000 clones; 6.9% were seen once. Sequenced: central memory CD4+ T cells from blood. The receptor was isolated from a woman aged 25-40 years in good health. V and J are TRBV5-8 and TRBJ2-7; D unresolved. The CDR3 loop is CASSPYYEQYF. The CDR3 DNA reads TGTGCCAGCAGCCCTTACTACGAGCAGTACTTC.